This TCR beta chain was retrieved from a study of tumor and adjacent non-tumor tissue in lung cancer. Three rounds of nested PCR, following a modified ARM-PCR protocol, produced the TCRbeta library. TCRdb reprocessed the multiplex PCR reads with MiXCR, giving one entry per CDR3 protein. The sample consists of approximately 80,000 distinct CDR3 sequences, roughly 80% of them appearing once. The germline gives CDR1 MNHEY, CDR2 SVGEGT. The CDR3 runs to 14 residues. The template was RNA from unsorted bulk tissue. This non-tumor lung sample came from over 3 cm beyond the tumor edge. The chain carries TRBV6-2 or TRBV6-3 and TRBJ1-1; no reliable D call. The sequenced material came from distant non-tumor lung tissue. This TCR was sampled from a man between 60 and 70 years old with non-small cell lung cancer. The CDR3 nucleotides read TGTGTCATCAGTTACCCCTATGGGAACACTGAAGCTTTCTTT. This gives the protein CVISYPYGNTEAFF.